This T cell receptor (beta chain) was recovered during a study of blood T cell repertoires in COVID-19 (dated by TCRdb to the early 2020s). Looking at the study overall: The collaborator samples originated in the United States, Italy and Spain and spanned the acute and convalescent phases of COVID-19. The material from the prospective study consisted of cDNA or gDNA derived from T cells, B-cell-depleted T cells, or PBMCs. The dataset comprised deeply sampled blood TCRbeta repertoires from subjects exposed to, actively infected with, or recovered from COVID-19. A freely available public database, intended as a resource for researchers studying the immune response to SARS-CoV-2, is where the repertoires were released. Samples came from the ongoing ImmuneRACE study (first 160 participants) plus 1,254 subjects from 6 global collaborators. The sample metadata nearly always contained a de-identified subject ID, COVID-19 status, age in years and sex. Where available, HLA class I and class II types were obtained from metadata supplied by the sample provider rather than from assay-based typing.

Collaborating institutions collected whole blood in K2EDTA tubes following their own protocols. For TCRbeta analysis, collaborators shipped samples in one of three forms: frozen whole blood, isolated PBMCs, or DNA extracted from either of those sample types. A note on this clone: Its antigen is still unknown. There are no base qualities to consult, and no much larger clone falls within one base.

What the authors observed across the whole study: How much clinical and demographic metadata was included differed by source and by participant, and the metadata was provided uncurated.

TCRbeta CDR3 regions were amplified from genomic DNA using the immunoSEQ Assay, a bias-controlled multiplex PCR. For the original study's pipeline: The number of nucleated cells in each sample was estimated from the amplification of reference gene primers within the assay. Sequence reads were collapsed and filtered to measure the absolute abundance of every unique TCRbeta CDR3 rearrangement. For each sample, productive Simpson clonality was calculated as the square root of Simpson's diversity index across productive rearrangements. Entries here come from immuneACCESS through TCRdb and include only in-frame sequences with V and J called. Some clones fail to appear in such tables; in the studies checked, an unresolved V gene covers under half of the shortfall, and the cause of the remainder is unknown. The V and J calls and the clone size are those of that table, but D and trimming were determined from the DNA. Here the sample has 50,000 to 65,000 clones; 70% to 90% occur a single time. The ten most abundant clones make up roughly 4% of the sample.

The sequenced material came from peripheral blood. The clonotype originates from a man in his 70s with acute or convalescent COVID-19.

CDR3 region: CASSLRGTPSIRNTEAFF. The DNA reads TGTGCCAGCAGTTTGCGGGGGACTCCCTCTATTAGGAACACTGAAGCTTTCTTT. The sequence links TRBV27 to TRBJ1-1, with TRBD1 as a weak D call on 5 bases. The CDR3 contains 18 residues, cysteine and phenylalanine counted. Only the CDR3 region is kept as DNA, spanning 54 bases read in frame from base 1. V is clipped by 3 bases and J by 1 base, and the sequence between their germline boundaries is 21 bases long. CDR1 and CDR2 are read off the germline V gene (reference sequence) as MNHEY and SMNVEV.